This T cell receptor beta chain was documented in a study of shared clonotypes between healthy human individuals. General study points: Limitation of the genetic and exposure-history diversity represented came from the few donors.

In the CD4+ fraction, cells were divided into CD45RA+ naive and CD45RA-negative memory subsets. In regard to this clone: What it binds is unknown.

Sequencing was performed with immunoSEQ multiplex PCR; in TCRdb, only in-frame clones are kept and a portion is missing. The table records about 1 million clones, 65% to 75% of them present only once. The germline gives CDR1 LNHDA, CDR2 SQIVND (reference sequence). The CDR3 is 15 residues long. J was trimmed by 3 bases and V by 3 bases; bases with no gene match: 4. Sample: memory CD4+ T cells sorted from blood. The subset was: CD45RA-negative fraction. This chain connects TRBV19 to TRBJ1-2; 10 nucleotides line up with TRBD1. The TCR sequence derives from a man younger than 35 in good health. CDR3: CASSMTGGLHYGYTF. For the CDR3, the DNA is TGTGCCAGTAGTATGACAGGGGGCCTGCACTATGGCTACACCTTC.